This TCR beta chain was captured by sequencing in a study of post-analysis software for immune sequencing data (dated by TCRdb to between 2014 and 2017). Notes on the research overall: The recorded disease courses included relapsing-remitting, secondary progressive and progressive-relapsing multiple sclerosis, and some patients had no subtype annotation. A subset of samples was prepared in parallel using single-end sample barcoding, then pooled and co-amplified after Illumina adapter ligation. Patient repertoires were compared against over ten previously published healthy control repertoires from donors aged 6 to 25 years.

Cut back by 1 base and 12 bases, the V and J ends lie 15 bases apart. The CDR3 sequence holds 13 residues, the cysteine and phenylalanine included. This entry keeps only the CDR3 DNA: 39 bases, framed from base 1. CDR1 and CDR2 are drawn from the germline V gene: MGHRA, YSYEKL. To demonstrate the VDJtools post-analysis software, TCR beta repertoires were profiled from the peripheral blood of more than ten young patients with multiple sclerosis. The multiple sclerosis patients were children and adolescents between roughly 6 and 17 years of age. The protocol used for the library was PCR. Sequencer: Illumina HiSeq 2500. To reduce PCR and sequencing biases, unique molecular identifiers were incorporated into the TCR beta cDNA libraries. Approximately 500,000 cDNA molecules were obtained per 1 to 10 million input T cells, so each molecule approximated one T cell. The patient libraries were prepared and sequenced using the same protocol as the earlier healthy control dataset. Samples belonging to the same batch were prepared together, multiplexed and sequenced on a shared HiSeq lane. On the authors' methods: Raw barcoded reads were processed with MIGEC, and single-read molecular identifier groups were discarded before consensus assembly and CDR3 extraction. VDJtools was used for post-analysis of the clonotype tables, and diversity was normalized by down-sampling every dataset to the size of the smallest sample. In repertoire overlap clustering, CDR3 amino acid sequences, but not nucleotide sequences, were matched to correct batch-related cross-sample contamination. In-frame beta chains were kept once TCRdb had trimmed the public reads at Q25 with fastp and called clones with MiXCR. Rows matching on CDR3 protein sequence are summarized as one entry with the most common DNA and genes. The V and J calls and clone size are TCRdb's, not the authors'. The sample table holds hundreds of thousands of distinct CDR3 sequences, of which about 53% were seen once. The biggest ten clones account for 4.6% of the sample.

Results and caveats for the whole study, not just this receptor: The control group was slightly older than the multiple sclerosis patient group. Patients showed significantly higher frequencies than controls for roughly five TRBV segments, among them TRBV5-6, TRBV5-1 and TRBV20-1. Compared with controls, multiple sclerosis patients had significantly lower normalized Chao1 diversity, a finding suggesting substantial peripheral T-cell clonal expansion. Strong co-clustering of samples prepared in the same batch was shown by direct clustering with F measure, prompting a batch-effect correction.

Comment on this clonotype: Its antigen is still unknown. It has no much larger one-base neighbor in the sample; base qualities were not kept.

The chain is made from TRBV4-1 and TRBJ1-2; a tentative D match to TRBD1 spans 5 bases. The receptor comes from a girl under 18 with multiple sclerosis. Sequenced: blood. The nucleotide sequence reads TGCGCCAGCAGCCAAGTAGGGGAACCGCGAGACACCTTC. Its product reads: CASSQVGEPRDTF.